This TCR beta chain emerged from a study of blood T cell repertoires in COVID-19. About the research overall: The origin of the acute and convalescent COVID-19 samples was the United States, Italy and Spain.

Germline V gives CDR1 MNHEY, CDR2 SVGAGI. This CDR3 has 15 amino acids. The trim removed 2 bases at V and 7 bases at J, leaving 4 bases unmatched. Exposed enrollees encountered a COVID-19 case at some point within 2 weeks before study entry. Assay: immunoSEQ multiplex PCR; the TCRdb copy retains only in-frame clones and omits some. In the table there are a few hundred thousand clones, just over 90% of which are singletons. The clonotype originates from a woman between 40 and 55 years old who had been exposed to COVID-19. The genes are TRBV6-5 and TRBJ2-2, with TRBD2 matching over 10 bases. Sequencing used PBMCs or T cells enriched from blood (not recorded which). The CDR3 is CASSYQVAGGGELFF. CDR3 nucleotide sequence: TGTGCCAGCAGTTACCAAGTAGCGGGAGGCGGGGAGCTGTTTTTT.